This T cell receptor beta chain was sequenced during a study of blood T cell repertoires in COVID-19. About the study: Specimens from acute and convalescent COVID-19 originated in the United States, Italy and Spain. T cells, B-cell-depleted T cells, or PBMCs supplied cDNA or gDNA.

The table lists this clone with a count of one. Individuals drawn from 20 to 25 US areas were roughly 18 to 89 years old. The authors' processing: Estimation of nucleated cell counts relied on the amplification of reference gene primers. The protocol was immunoSEQ multiplex PCR, while the TCRdb copy is restricted to in-frame clones and leaves out a portion. That table gives V, J and clone size, and the DNA gave D and trimming. This table holds under 150,000 clones, approximately 87% found once. Germline CDR1 is SEHNR and CDR2 is FQNEAQ (reference sequence). Trimming took off 7 bases at V and 3 bases at J, with 11 bases between the two ends. The CDR3 has 13 residues.

The clonotype was recovered from a man aged 45 to 65 in a cohort exposed to, infected with or recovered from COVID-19 (not recorded which). Material: PBMCs or T cells enriched from blood (not recorded which). The V gene is TRBV7-9, the J gene TRBJ2-3, with a tentative D call TRBD1 (5 bases). The CDR3 nucleotides read TGTGCCAGCAACCCAGGGTGGACAGATACGCAGTATTTT. Translation gives CASNPGWTDTQYF.